This is a list of T cell receptor beta chains from one sample in a study of beta chain features in type 1 diabetes. Sequencing used immunoSEQ multiplex PCR; TCRdb keeps in-frame clones, though not all of them. The data contain approximately 260,000 clones, approximately 20% of them singletons. The sample taken for sequencing was naive CD4+ T cells from blood. Receptor source: a woman aged 40 to 50 with type 1 diabetes. The CDR3 runs from the conserved cysteine through the conserved F or W.

cdr3_length: 15; j_call: TRBJ1-1; v_call: TRBV6-6; cdr3_aa: CASRPVTGEVAEAFF
cdr3_length: 16; j_call: TRBJ1-5; v_call: TRBV11-2; cdr3_aa: CASSLDRGAGNQPQHF
cdr3_length: 14; j_call: TRBJ2-5; v_call: TRBV5-4; cdr3_aa: CASSLGRGRETQYF
cdr3_length: 13; j_call: TRBJ2-7; v_call: TRBV6-6; cdr3_aa: CASSPGTVYEQYF
cdr3_length: 14; j_call: TRBJ1-2; v_call: TRBV7-3; cdr3_aa: CASSLAGGYYGYTF
cdr3_length: 11; j_call: TRBJ2-7; v_call: TRBV5-1; cdr3_aa: CASSLQGGQYF
cdr3_length: 14; j_call: TRBJ2-7; v_call: TRBV13; cdr3_aa: CASSPRRGTYEQYF
cdr3_length: 15; j_call: TRBJ2-1; v_call: TRBV7-3; cdr3_aa: CASSPSGGLYNEQFF
cdr3_length: 13; j_call: TRBJ1-3; v_call: TRBV6-5; cdr3_aa: CASLGQGGHTIYF
cdr3_length: 13; j_call: TRBJ2-7; v_call: TRBV4-3; cdr3_aa: CASSPPGGHEQYF
cdr3_length: 13; j_call: TRBJ1-5; v_call: TRBV19; cdr3_aa: CASNQEPSQPQHF
cdr3_length: 15; j_call: TRBJ1-6; v_call: TRBV9; cdr3_aa: CASSPRGMENSPLHF
cdr3_length: 13; j_call: TRBJ1-2; v_call: TRBV29-1; cdr3_aa: CSVDGRDSYGYTF
cdr3_length: 13; j_call: TRBJ1-2; v_call: TRBV9; cdr3_aa: CASSERTDYGYTF
cdr3_length: 13; j_call: TRBJ2-7; v_call: TRBV2; cdr3_aa: CASSEGGPYEQYF
cdr3_length: 16; j_call: TRBJ1-1; v_call: TRBV18; cdr3_aa: CASSPPGQGMNTEAFF
cdr3_length: 13; j_call: TRBJ2-7; v_call: TRBV25-1; cdr3_aa: CASSEWTSYEQYF
cdr3_length: 14; j_call: TRBJ2-7; v_call: TRBV18; cdr3_aa: CASSPGQGVDEQYF
cdr3_length: 16; j_call: TRBJ2-5; v_call: TRBV5-4; cdr3_aa: CASSQNAGSPSGTQYF
cdr3_length: 16; j_call: TRBJ2-2; v_call: TRBV2; cdr3_aa: CASSPGQARDTGELFF
cdr3_length: 21; j_call: TRBJ1-1; v_call: TRBV9; cdr3_aa: CASSVAGQGPDDFIMNTEAFF
cdr3_length: 15; j_call: TRBJ2-3; v_call: TRBV18; cdr3_aa: CASSPPGTGPDTQYF
cdr3_length: 16; j_call: TRBJ2-1; v_call: TRBV4-3; cdr3_aa: CASSQQTSGNYNEQFF
cdr3_length: 12; j_call: TRBJ2-5; v_call: TRBV30; cdr3_aa: CAGDRAQETQYF
cdr3_length: 11; j_call: TRBJ1-4; v_call: TRBV6-6; cdr3_aa: CASSSSEKLFF
cdr3_length: 16; j_call: TRBJ1-2; v_call: TRBV19; cdr3_aa: CASSPQGADGNYGYTF
cdr3_length: 15; j_call: TRBJ2-2; v_call: TRBV29-1; cdr3_aa: CSVLAGGPRTGELFF
cdr3_length: 15; j_call: TRBJ2-7; v_call: TRBV5-1; cdr3_aa: CASSLGGRALYEQYF
cdr3_length: 16; j_call: TRBJ1-5; v_call: TRBV15; cdr3_aa: CATSRDPGTLNQPQHF
cdr3_length: 16; j_call: TRBJ2-6; v_call: TRBV18; cdr3_aa: CASSPPSTSGANVLTF
cdr3_length: 15; j_call: TRBJ2-1; v_call: TRBV5-6; cdr3_aa: CASSLVAESYNEQFF
cdr3_length: 14; j_call: TRBJ2-3; v_call: TRBV5-5; cdr3_aa: CASSLDSRTDTQYF
cdr3_length: 16; j_call: TRBJ2-5; v_call: TRBV11-2; cdr3_aa: CASSARTSRGQETQYF
cdr3_length: 13; j_call: TRBJ2-1; v_call: TRBV7-3; cdr3_aa: CASSPDIFNEQFF
cdr3_length: 14; j_call: TRBJ1-4; v_call: TRBV7-9; cdr3_aa: CASSPGQGEEKLFF
cdr3_length: 16; j_call: TRBJ2-7; v_call: TRBV18; cdr3_aa: CASSPPGGDPSYEQYF
cdr3_length: 13; j_call: TRBJ2-5; v_call: TRBV28; cdr3_aa: CASIDTSVETQYF
cdr3_length: 13; j_call: TRBJ2-7; v_call: TRBV7-2; cdr3_aa: CASSSGGQYEQYF
cdr3_length: 14; j_call: TRBJ2-1; v_call: TRBV7-9; cdr3_aa: CASSLTDYSNEQFF
cdr3_length: 14; j_call: TRBJ1-2; v_call: TRBV7-9; cdr3_aa: CASSLDGKRDGYTF
cdr3_length: 15; j_call: TRBJ1-5; v_call: TRBV19; cdr3_aa: CASSMAGGSNQPQHF
cdr3_length: 16; j_call: TRBJ1-2; v_call: TRBV9; cdr3_aa: CASSAAAFLGNYGYTF
cdr3_length: 17; j_call: TRBJ2-1; v_call: TRBV19; cdr3_aa: CASSIGTSGVTYNEQFF
cdr3_length: 15; j_call: TRBJ1-5; v_call: TRBV19; cdr3_aa: CASSIGPQAGQPQHF
cdr3_length: 16; j_call: TRBJ1-6; v_call: TRBV2; cdr3_aa: CASGTGGQSYNSPLHF
cdr3_length: 14; j_call: TRBJ2-2; v_call: TRBV11-1; cdr3_aa: CASSWRSNTGELFF
cdr3_length: 13; j_call: TRBJ2-3; v_call: TRBV29-1; cdr3_aa: CSVTGQGADTQYF
cdr3_length: 18; j_call: TRBJ2-1; v_call: TRBV11-2; cdr3_aa: CASSLRPSGKVESNEQFF
cdr3_length: 14; j_call: TRBJ2-1; v_call: TRBV5-1; cdr3_aa: CASSGLGGENEQFF
cdr3_length: 15; j_call: TRBJ2-7; v_call: TRBV7-9; cdr3_aa: CASSSLAGGGYEQYF
cdr3_length: 16; j_call: TRBJ1-5; v_call: TRBV4-1; cdr3_aa: CASSQEGQGLSQPQHF
cdr3_length: 14; j_call: TRBJ1-1; v_call: TRBV6-5; cdr3_aa: CASSYSHRNTEAFF
cdr3_length: 12; j_call: TRBJ2-1; v_call: TRBV6-5; cdr3_aa: CASSRAPNEQFF
cdr3_length: 11; j_call: TRBJ2-3; v_call: TRBV29-1; cdr3_aa: CSVESGDTQYF